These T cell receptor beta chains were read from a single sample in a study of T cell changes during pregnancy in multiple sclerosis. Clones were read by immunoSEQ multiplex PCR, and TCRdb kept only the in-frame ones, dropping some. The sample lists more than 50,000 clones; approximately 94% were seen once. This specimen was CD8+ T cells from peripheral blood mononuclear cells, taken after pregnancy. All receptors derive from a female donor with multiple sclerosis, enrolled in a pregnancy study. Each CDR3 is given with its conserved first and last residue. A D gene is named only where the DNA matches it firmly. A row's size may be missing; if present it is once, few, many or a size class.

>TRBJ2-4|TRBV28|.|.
CASKSSRGENIQYF
TGTGCCAGTAAGAGTAGCAGGGGGGAGAACATTCAGTACTTC
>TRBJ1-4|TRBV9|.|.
CASSDQGSTNEKLFF
TGTGCCAGCAGCGACCAGGGGTCAACTAATGAAAAACTGTTTTTT
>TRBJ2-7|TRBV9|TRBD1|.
CASSVDRGYEQYF
TGTGCCAGCTCAGTCGACAGGGGGTATGAGCAGTACTTC
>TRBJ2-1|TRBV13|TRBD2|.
CASSSGTSDYNEQFF
TGTGCCAGCAGCTCCGGGACTAGCGACTACAATGAGCAGTTCTTC
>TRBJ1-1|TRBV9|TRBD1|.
CASSGGDRGQAEAFF
TGTGCCAGCAGCGGAGGGGACAGGGGGCAAGCCGAAGCTTTCTTT
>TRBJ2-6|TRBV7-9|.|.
CASSITESGANVLTF
TGTGCCAGCAGCATTACGGAGTCTGGGGCCAACGTCCTGACTTTC
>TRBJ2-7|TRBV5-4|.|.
CASSHPAVSESYEQYF
TGTGCCAGCAGCCATCCGGCGGTAAGCGAATCCTACGAGCAGTACTTC
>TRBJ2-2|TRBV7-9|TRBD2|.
CASSPPGLDSTGELFF
TGTGCCAGCAGCCCCCCGGGACTAGATTCGACCGGGGAGCTGTTTTTT
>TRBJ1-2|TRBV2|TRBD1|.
CASSFRDRRHYGYTF
TGTGCCAGCAGCTTCCGGGACAGGAGACACTATGGCTACACCTTC
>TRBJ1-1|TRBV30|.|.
CACPRGSSFTEAFF
TGTGCCTGCCCCCGGGGGTCCTCCTTCACTGAAGCTTTCTTT
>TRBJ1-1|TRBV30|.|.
CAWSVGGGEAFF
TGTGCCTGGAGTGTAGGGGGGGGAGAAGCTTTCTTT
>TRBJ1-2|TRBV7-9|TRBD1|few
CASSLTGWGMDGYTF
TGTGCCAGCAGCTTGACAGGGTGGGGGATGGATGGCTACACCTTC
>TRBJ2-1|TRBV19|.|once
CASLASSYNEQFF
TGTGCCAGTTTGGCAAGCTCCTACAATGAGCAGTTCTTC
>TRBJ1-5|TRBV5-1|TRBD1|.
CASSGTGPQPQHF
TGCGCCAGCAGCGGGACAGGGCCTCAGCCCCAGCATTTT
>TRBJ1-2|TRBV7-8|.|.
CASSPLGEAGYTF
TGTGCCAGCAGCCCGTTGGGGGAGGCTGGCTACACCTTC
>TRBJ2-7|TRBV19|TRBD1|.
CASSHGTGVSEQYF
TGTGCCAGTAGTCACGGGACAGGGGTGAGCGAGCAGTACTTC
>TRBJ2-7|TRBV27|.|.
CASSLYVSGVEQYF
TGTGCCAGCAGTTTATATGTTAGCGGCGTAGAGCAGTACTTC
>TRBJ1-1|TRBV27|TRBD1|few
CASSSGLTGVEAFF
TGTGCCAGCAGTTCCGGTCTGACAGGGGTTGAAGCTTTCTTT
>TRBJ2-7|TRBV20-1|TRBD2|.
CSAGDYPRQYF
TGCAGTGCGGGGGACTATCCGCGGCAGTACTTC
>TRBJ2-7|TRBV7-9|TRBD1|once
CASSPRGTGPSYEQYF
TGTGCCAGCAGCCCGCGCGGGACAGGTCCCTCCTACGAGCAGTACTTC
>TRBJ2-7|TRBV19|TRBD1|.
CASSMKGGQGTYEQYF
TGTGCCAGTAGTATGAAGGGGGGACAGGGAACCTACGAGCAGTACTTC
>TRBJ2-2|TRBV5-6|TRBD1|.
CASSLGTGVFTGELFF
TGTGCCAGCAGCTTGGGGACAGGTGTATTCACCGGGGAGCTGTTTTTT
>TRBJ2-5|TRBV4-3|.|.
CASSQAGSTPSRETQYF
TGCGCCAGCAGCCAAGCTGGGAGCACTCCCAGTCGAGAGACCCAGTACTTC
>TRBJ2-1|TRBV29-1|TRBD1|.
CSVEPRDSISEQFF
TGCAGCGTTGAACCCCGGGACAGTATAAGTGAGCAGTTCTTC
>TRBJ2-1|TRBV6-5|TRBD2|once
CASSYFSGSSYNEQFF
TGTGCCAGCAGTTACTTTAGCGGGAGCTCCTACAATGAGCAGTTCTTC
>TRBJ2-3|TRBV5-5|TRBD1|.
CASSFAWTGVSTDTQYF
TGTGCCAGCAGCTTTGCGTGGACAGGGGTTAGCACAGATACGCAGTATTTT
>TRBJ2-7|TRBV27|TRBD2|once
CASSLRLAGGYEQYF
TGTGCCAGCAGTCTCCGACTAGCGGGAGGGTACGAGCAGTACTTC
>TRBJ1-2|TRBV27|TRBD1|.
CASRDREAANYGYTF
TGTGCCAGCAGAGACAGGGAAGCCGCTAACTATGGCTACACCTTC
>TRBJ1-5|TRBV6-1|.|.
CASSEAWTSKQPQHF
TGTGCCAGCAGTGAAGCGTGGACTTCAAAGCAGCCCCAGCATTTT